Listed below are T cell receptor beta chains from one sample, sequenced in a study of regulatory T cells in long-lasting Graves disease. TCRdb re-called the multiplex PCR reads with MiXCR, one entry per CDR3 protein. This sample has more than 450,000 distinct CDR3 sequences; about 16% occur once, and the top ten carry 9% to 15%. This sample was shared with a second study, whose subject was T cells in Graves' hyperthyroidism and ophthalmopathy.

Sequenced here: peripheral blood mononuclear cells (PBMCs), sampled at new diagnosis, from a patient treated with antithyroid drugs. These receptors came from a man aged 35 to 55 with Graves disease. Both conserved end residues are part of each CDR3. D genes are given only for firm matches. Only part of the rows carry a size: once, few, many, or a class if the clone is expanded.

clone size | D gene | J gene | V gene | CDR3 protein | CDR3 DNA
NA | NA | TRBJ1-5 | TRBV7-9 | CASSLEGFNQPQHF | TGTGCCAGCAGCTTAGAAGGGTTCAATCAGCCCCAGCATTTT
NA | TRBD2 | TRBJ2-7 | TRBV20-1 | CSASKPAGVYEQYF | TGCAGTGCTAGTAAACCAGCGGGAGTATACGAGCAGTACTTC
many | NA | TRBJ2-7 | TRBV12-3/TRBV12-4 | CASSFRGRTNSYEQYF | TGTGCCAGCAGTTTTCGGGGACGGACCAACTCCTACGAGCAGTACTTC
NA | NA | TRBJ1-6 | TRBV6-1 | CAGGKSSYNSPLHF | TGTGCCGGGGGCAAGAGCTCCTATAATTCACCCCTCCACTTT
few | TRBD1 | TRBJ2-5 | TRBV6-1 | CASSRTGGQQETQYF | TGTGCCAGCAGTCGGACAGGGGGCCAACAAGAGACCCAGTACTTC
many | NA | TRBJ2-1 | TRBV5-1 | CASSLVTEGNEQFF | TGCGCCAGCAGCTTGGTTACAGAGGGCAATGAGCAGTTCTTC
many | NA | TRBJ2-7 | TRBV9 | CASSVDSKDEQYF | TGTGCCAGCAGCGTAGATTCGAAGGACGAGCAGTACTTC
many | NA | TRBJ2-1 | TRBV5-6 | CASSFKSSYNEQFF | TGTGCCAGCAGCTTCAAAAGCTCCTACAATGAGCAGTTCTTC
few | NA | TRBJ2-7 | TRBV20-1 | CSARADYKTYEQYF | TGCAGTGCTAGAGCAGACTATAAAACCTACGAGCAGTACTTC
many | TRBD2 | TRBJ2-3 | TRBV27 | CASSRFTSGRAPDTQYF | TGTGCCAGCAGTCGCTTTACTAGCGGGCGCGCCCCAGATACGCAGTATTTT
NA | NA | TRBJ2-1 | TRBV27 | CASSLYGTGNNEQFF | TGTGCCAGCAGTCTTTACGGGACTGGCAACAATGAGCAGTTCTTC
many | NA | TRBJ2-3 | TRBV12-3/TRBV12-4 | CASSFILGIDTQYF | TGTGCCAGCAGTTTTATTCTGGGGATAGATACGCAGTATTTT
many | NA | TRBJ2-7 | TRBV6-5 | CASSYSIRGSLSYEQYF | TGTGCCAGCAGTTACTCGATTAGGGGAAGTCTCTCCTACGAGCAGTACTTC
few | TRBD1 | TRBJ1-1 | TRBV7-9 | CASSGRATGTEAFF | TGTGCCAGCAGCGGCAGGGCGACAGGGACCGAAGCTTTCTTT
NA | NA | TRBJ1-1 | TRBV10-3 | CAISESGRGVPEAFF | TGTGCCATCAGTGAGTCGGGCAGGGGAGTTCCTGAAGCTTTCTTT
few | TRBD1 | TRBJ2-7 | TRBV4-1 | CASSQDGQGPYEQYF | TGCGCCAGCAGCCAAGATGGACAGGGACCCTACGAGCAGTACTTC
NA | NA | TRBJ2-4 | TRBV19 | CASSMAKNIQYF | TGTGCCAGTAGTATGGCCAAAAACATTCAGTACTTC
NA | NA | TRBJ1-3 | TRBV30 | CAWKLGGSGNTIYF | TGTGCCTGGAAATTAGGGGGCTCTGGAAACACCATATATTTT
NA | NA | TRBJ1-1 | TRBV7-9 | CASSSGTNAEAFF | TGTGCCAGCAGTTCCGGGACGAACGCTGAAGCTTTCTTT
many | TRBD2 | TRBJ2-7 | TRBV12-3/TRBV12-4 | CASSLAASGDEQYF | TGTGCCAGCAGTTTAGCGGCTAGCGGCGACGAGCAGTACTTC
NA | NA | TRBJ2-2 | TRBV2 | CASSVGLGGELFF | TGTGCCAGCAGTGTAGGGTTGGGCGGGGAGCTGTTTTTT
NA | TRBD2 | TRBJ2-1 | TRBV28 | CASSLRGAGHEQFF | TGTGCCAGCAGTTTGCGGGGGGCAGGGCATGAGCAGTTCTTC
many | TRBD2 | TRBJ2-1 | TRBV2 | CASSVGLAGPNEQFF | TGTGCCAGCAGTGTTGGCCTAGCGGGACCCAATGAGCAGTTCTTC
many | NA | TRBJ1-2 | TRBV20-1 | CSARYGLNYGYTF | TGCAGTGCTAGATACGGCCTGAACTATGGCTACACCTTC
NA | TRBD1 | TRBJ2-7 | TRBV7-2 | CASSSVWWIDRADVQYF | TGTGCCAGCAGCTCAGTTTGGTGGATAGACAGGGCGGATGTTCAGTACTTC
many | TRBD1 | TRBJ1-2 | TRBV15 | CATSRTGPLPGQVNYGYTF | TGTGCCACCAGCAGGACGGGGCCTCTCCCGGGACAGGTTAACTATGGCTACACCTTC
many | NA | TRBJ2-5 | TRBV28 | CASSLGGDETQYF | TGTGCCAGCAGTTTAGGAGGGGATGAGACCCAGTACTTC
many | NA | TRBJ1-5 | TRBV12-3/TRBV12-4 | CASSLALGGNQPQHF | TGTGCCAGCAGTTTAGCGTTGGGTGGTAATCAGCCCCAGCATTTT
many | NA | TRBJ2-5 | TRBV9 | CASSVDPSPETQYF | TGTGCCAGCAGCGTAGACCCTAGTCCGGAGACCCAGTACTTC
many | TRBD1 | TRBJ2-1 | TRBV27 | CASSVDNDRAAEQFF | TGTGCCAGCAGTGTTGACAACGACAGGGCGGCTGAGCAGTTCTTC
few | NA | TRBJ2-4 | TRBV6-5 | CASSYSSREKNIQYF | TGTGCCAGCAGTTACTCCTCCAGGGAGAAAAACATTCAGTACTTC
many | TRBD2 | TRBJ2-7 | TRBV27 | CASSSGLAGDQQYF | TGTGCCAGCAGTTCAGGACTAGCGGGAGACCAGCAGTACTTC
few | NA | TRBJ1-6 | TRBV20-1 | CSAEGHIDSPLHF | TGCAGTGCCGAGGGACATATCGATTCACCCCTCCACTTT
NA | TRBD1 | TRBJ1-5 | TRBV6-1 | CASRRDRGRFQPQHF | TGTGCCAGCAGGAGGGACAGGGGGCGCTTTCAGCCCCAGCATTTT
many | TRBD1 | TRBJ1-5 | TRBV2 | CASAPLWGQVGNQPQHF | TGTGCCAGCGCTCCCCTCTGGGGACAGGTGGGCAATCAGCCCCAGCATTTT
many | TRBD2 | TRBJ2-3 | TRBV18 | CASSLGLAGAKDTQYF | TGTGCCAGCTCACTAGGACTAGCGGGAGCGAAAGATACGCAGTATTTT
few | NA | TRBJ2-7 | TRBV19 | CASSTSGGAPYEQYF | TGTGCCAGTAGTACTTCCGGAGGCGCCCCCTACGAGCAGTACTTC
many | NA | TRBJ1-1 | TRBV10-3 | CAIYGGGRTEAFF | TGTGCCATCTATGGGGGGGGAAGGACTGAAGCTTTCTTT
many | NA | TRBJ1-1 | TRBV28 | CASSFFRGTEAFF | TGTGCCAGCAGTTTTTTCAGGGGCACTGAAGCTTTCTTT
few | TRBD2 | TRBJ2-7 | TRBV30 | CAWSAFLPRLAGFSYEQYF | TGTGCCTGGAGTGCATTCCTCCCAAGACTAGCGGGTTTCTCCTACGAGCAGTACTTC
many | NA | TRBJ2-2 | TRBV7-9 | CASSSLERRPTGELFF | TGTGCCAGCAGCTCCCTGGAGCGGAGGCCCACCGGGGAGCTGTTTTTT
many | TRBD2 | TRBJ2-7 | TRBV20-1 | CSARGLAGTDEQYF | TGCAGTGCTAGGGGACTAGCGGGTACGGACGAGCAGTACTTC
many | NA | TRBJ2-7 | TRBV6-2/TRBV6-3 | CASSYTPLKDSAYEQYF | TGTGCCAGCAGTTATACCCCGCTAAAAGATTCGGCCTACGAGCAGTACTTC
NA | TRBD1 | TRBJ1-1 | TRBV9 | CASSVEGQGFTEAFF | TGTGCCAGCAGCGTAGAGGGACAGGGTTTCACTGAAGCTTTCTTT
few | TRBD1 | TRBJ2-7 | TRBV30 | CAWSVASGGTYEQYF | TGTGCCTGGAGTGTGGCGTCAGGGGGTACCTACGAGCAGTACTTC
few | NA | TRBJ2-2 | TRBV29-1 | CSVALSNTGELFF | TGCAGCGTTGCCCTATCGAACACCGGGGAGCTGTTTTTT
many | NA | TRBJ2-5 | TRBV11-2 | CASSFGTHQETQYF | TGTGCCAGCAGCTTTGGGACACATCAAGAGACCCAGTACTTC